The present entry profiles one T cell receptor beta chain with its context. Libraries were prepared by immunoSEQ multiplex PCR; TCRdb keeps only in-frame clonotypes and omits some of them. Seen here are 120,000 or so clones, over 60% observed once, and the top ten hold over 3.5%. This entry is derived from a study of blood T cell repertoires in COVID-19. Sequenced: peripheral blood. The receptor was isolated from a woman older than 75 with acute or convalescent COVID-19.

The CDR3 protein is CASSSQEAAEAFF. CDR3 DNA sequence: TGTGCCAGCAGCAGTCAGGAGGCTGCTGAAGCTTTCTTT. V gene TRBV7-2 combines with J gene TRBJ1-1; no reliable D call. From germline, CDR1 is SGHTA and CDR2 FQGNSA. CDR3 size: 13 residues. The ends were cut back, 5 bases at V and 6 bases at J, with 13 bases in the middle.